The 9 T cell receptor beta chains given below trace back to one sample, sequenced in a study of early T cells in non-severe SARS-CoV-2 infection. TCRdb processed the 5' RACE reads anew with MiXCR; each CDR3 protein has one entry. The table has 95,000 to 110,000 distinct CDR3 sequences, over 8.5% seen once. Sequencing was carried out using whole blood. The receptors originated from an adult who was a healthcare worker with PCR-confirmed SARS-CoV-2 infection or an uninfected control (not recorded which).

This clonotype was detected only a few times. The chain carries TRBV27 and TRBJ1-6; D possibly corresponds to TRBD1 (5 bases). V was trimmed by 5 bases and J by 10 bases, leaving 15 bases between them. Germline-derived CDR1 and CDR2 are MNHEY and SMNVEV (reference sequence). The CDR3 has 14 residues. CDR3 loop: CASSAVFEGSPLHF. In DNA form, the CDR3 reads TGTGCCAGCAGTGCGGTCTTCGAGGGGTCACCCCTCCACTTT.

The sample holds a few counts of this clonotype. The CDR3 here is CASSFSGPEAFF. Written as DNA, the CDR3 is TGCGCCAGCAGTTTCTCGGGGCCTGAAGCTTTCTTT. The genes are TRBV10-2 and TRBJ1-1, with D perhaps matching TRBD1 (5 bases). Per germline, CDR1 WSHSY and CDR2 SAAADI. V was pared by 5 bases and J by 6 bases, with 10 bases between. The CDR3 has 12 residues.

Many counts were recorded for this clonotype. CDR3 coding DNA: TGTGCCAGCAGTTTACACAGGGGTGTATCAGATACGCAGTATTTT. Translating it yields CASSLHRGVSDTQYF. V is TRBV28 and J is TRBJ2-3; 7 bases match TRBD1. V was clipped by 2 bases and J by 4 bases; unmatched bases: 6. Looked up from germline, CDR1 is MDHEN and CDR2 is SYDVKM. The CDR3 length is 15 residues. Using reference TRBV28 and TRBJ2-3 for the parts outside the CDR3, the full variable domain is DVKVTQSSRYLVKRTGEKVFLECVQDMDHENMFWYRQDPGLGLRLIYFSYDVKMKEKGDIPEGYSVSREKKERFSLILESASTNQTSMYLCASSLHRGVSDTQYFGPGTRLTVL.

This clonotype came up many times. This sequence joins TRBV20-1 and TRBJ1-1, with TRBD1 identical over 9 bases. The length of the CDR3 is 15 residues. V dropped 4 bases and J dropped 5; count of bases not matched to a gene: 11. Germline V gene lookup returns CDR1 DFQATT and CDR2 SNEGSKA (reference sequence). CDR3 nucleotides: TGCAGTGCTAAAAATACAGGGGGCGGAACTACTGAAGCTTTCTTT. It encodes CSAKNTGGGTTEAFF.

The chain recombines TRBV7-9 with TRBJ1-1; D is undetermined. The V and J ends lost 3 bases and 5 bases respectively, with 10 bases between them. The CDR3 contains 13 residues. Per germline, CDR1 SEHNR and CDR2 FQNEAQ (reference sequence). The chain's CDR3 is CASSFDGITEAFF. Written as DNA, the CDR3 is TGTGCCAGCAGCTTTGACGGAATAACTGAAGCTTTCTTT.

This clonotype occurred a few times. The chain couples TRBV2 to TRBJ2-3, with 9 bases matching TRBD2. V shed 3 bases and J 3 bases; nucleotides not matched to a gene: 7. This CDR3 is built from 16 residues. Germline CDR1 and CDR2: SNHLY and FYNNEI. Here the CDR3 DNA reads TGTGCCAGCAGTGAGCGCGGGAGGGAGACGACAGATACGCAGTATTTT. Residues: CASSERGRETTDTQYF.

V is TRBV6-1 and J is TRBJ1-2; possibly TRBD1 for D (5 bases). Germline-derived CDR1 and CDR2 are MNHNS and SASEGT. V was trimmed by 0 bases and J by 5 bases, leaving 13 bases between them. This CDR3 is built from 15 residues. The CDR3 DNA sequence: TGTGCCAGCAGTGAAGCGCAAAGACAGAGTTATGGCTACACCTTC. Protein: CASSEAQRQSYGYTF.

This clonotype was observed a few times. J is TRBJ2-1 and V is TRBV5-4; D uncertain. Trimming pared 1 base from V and 9 bases from J, leaving 8 bases between. The CDR3 totals 12 residues. Germline CDR1 reads SGHNT; CDR2 reads YYREEE (reference sequence). The CDR3 spells CASSLTPAEQFF. The CDR3 coding sequence is TGTGCCAGCAGCTTGACCCCCGCTGAGCAGTTCTTC.

Here the CDR3 reads CASSLDGDRPLEQYF. The CDR3 bases are TGCGCCAGCAGCTTGGATGGTGACAGGCCCCTGGAGCAGTACTTC. The chain has TRBV5-1 and TRBJ2-7; tentative D call: TRBD1 (6 bases). CDR1 and CDR2 (germline): SGHRS, YFSETQ. With 0 bases removed from V and 7 bases from J, the gap between germline ends came to 17 bases. This CDR3 is built from 15 residues.